These 13 T cell receptor beta chains originate from one sample sequenced in a study of blood T cell repertoires in COVID-19. TCRdb keeps only in-frame clones here, not all; method: immunoSEQ multiplex PCR. The data contain a few hundred thousand clones, about 81% of them seen just once; the ten biggest clones take up about 9.3%. Material: PBMCs or T cells enriched from blood (not recorded which). The origin of the receptors is a man between 40 and 49 years old who had recovered from COVID-19.

The chain joins TRBV19 to TRBJ1-5; no definite D call. Trimming cost V 1 base and J 5 bases, with 15 bases left between them. The CDR3 loop spans 16 amino acids. Per the germline V gene, CDR1 is LNHDA and CDR2 is SQIVND (reference sequence). CDR3 DNA sequence: TGTGCCAGTAGTATAGGTACGAGGGCTAGGGATCAGCCCCAGCATTTT. Translating it yields CASSIGTRARDQPQHF. Filled out from reference TRBV19 and TRBJ1-5, the complete variable domain reads DGGITQSPKYLFRKEGQNVTLSCEQNLNHDAMYWYRQDPGQGLRLIYYSQIVNDFQKGDIAEGYSVSREKKESFPLTVTSAQKNPTAFYLCASSIGTRARDQPQHFGDGTRLSIL.

This clone occurred once. The chain couples TRBV23-1 to TRBJ1-2; a possible D gene is TRBD1 (5 bases). TRBV23-1 is placed among ORFs of uncertain function. Trimming removed 0 bases from V and 5 bases from J, with 16 bases in between. The CDR3 is 16 amino acids. The CDR3 DNA is TGCGCCAGCAGTCAATCGAGACTTCTGGGGGGATATGGCTACACCTTC. Translated, it gives CASSQSRLLGGYGYTF.

This chain uses TRBV30 with TRBJ1-5; D not resolved. From germline, CDR1 is GTSNPN and CDR2 SVGIG (reference sequence). V lost 0 bases and J 0 bases, leaving 12 bases between the germline ends. The CDR3 covers 16 residues. This CDR3 reads CAWSVQEVISNQPQHF. The DNA for the CDR3 is TGTGCCTGGAGTGTACAAGAGGTTATTAGCAATCAGCCCCAGCATTTT.

This chain uses TRBV5-5 with TRBJ2-3; the D is unclear. CDR1 and CDR2 (germline): SGHKS, YYEKEE (reference sequence). V was shortened by 3 bases and J by 8 bases, with 25 bases between the two germline ends. The CDR3 has 17 amino acids. The CDR3 spells CASSSEANSYRDSTQYF. The CDR3 region has the DNA TGTGCCAGCAGCTCGGAAGCGAATTCCTATCGAGATAGTACGCAGTATTTT. Variable domain in full (rest from reference TRBV5-5 and TRBJ2-3): DAGVTQSPTHLIKTRGQQVTLRCSPISGHKSVSWYQQVLGQGPQFIFQYYEKEERGRGNFPDRFSARQFPNYSSELNVNALLLGDSALYLCASSSEANSYRDSTQYFGPGTRLTVL.

The chain uses TRBV19 and TRBJ1-5; no clear D gene. The V end lost 9 bases, the J end lost 3 bases, and 18 bases lay between the germline ends. From germline, CDR1 is LNHDA and CDR2 SQIVND (reference sequence). This CDR3 has 15 amino acids. The CDR3 sequence is CASSTKMAYNQPQHF. The CDR3 coding sequence is TGTGCCAGCTCTACTAAAATGGCATACAATCAGCCCCAGCATTTT.

V usage is TRBV19 and J usage is TRBJ1-5; 7 bases agree with TRBD1. Trimming cost V 6 bases and J 2 bases; bases outside gene matches: 10. The germline V gene has CDR1 LNHDA and CDR2 SQIVND (reference sequence). The CDR3 length is 16 residues. CDR3: CASSITGVRGNQPQHF. The CDR3 nucleotides are TGTGCCAGTAGCATCACAGGGGTCAGGGGCAATCAGCCCCAGCATTTT.

This sequence joins TRBV21-1 and TRBJ2-7; TRBD2 reflects the table's D call only, with no check against the DNA. TRBV21-1 is a pseudogene. This CDR3 has 14 amino acids. The CDR3 DNA follows: TGTGCCAGCAGCCCCCGAGGGTGTCAAGGCGAGCAGTACTTC. This sequence encodes CASSPRGCQGEQYF.

This clone was seen ten or more times. The chain combines TRBV7-8 with TRBJ2-7, with 8 bases matching TRBD1. CDR3 length: 15 residues. Looked up from germline, CDR1 is SGHVS and CDR2 is FQNEAQ. V lost 4 bases to trimming and J lost 1 base; unmatched junction nucleotides: 6. In DNA form, the CDR3 reads TGTGCCAGCAGCTCAGGACAGGGAAGGTCCTACGAGCAGTACTTC. Translation: CASSSGQGRSYEQYF.

This clone is a singleton in its sample. The chain employs TRBV27 and TRBJ2-7; D is possibly TRBD1 (5 bases). CDR1 and CDR2 (germline): MNHEY, SMNVEV (reference sequence). This CDR3 has 13 residues. Trimming cost V 4 bases and J 3 bases, with 10 bases left between them. DNA of the CDR3: TGTGCCAGCAGTTATTCTAGGGGCTACGAGCAGTACTTC. Protein product: CASSYSRGYEQYF.

In this sample, this clone turned up once. The chain recombines TRBV5-1 with TRBJ1-1; D is unresolved. The CDR3 length is 14 residues. Trimming took 1 base from V and 0 from J, leaving 7 bases between them. CDR1 SGHRS and CDR2 YFSETQ come from the germline V gene. The CDR3 loop is CASSLSVVNTEAFF. The DNA for the CDR3 is TGCGCCAGCAGCTTGAGTGTAGTGAACACTGAAGCTTTCTTT.

The rearrangement joins TRBV7-9 to TRBJ2-4; TRBD2 matches 7 bases. The CDR3 consists of 11 residues. V gave up 5 bases and J gave up 14 bases; unmatched junction bases: 6. Germline loops: CDR1 SEHNR, CDR2 FQNEAQ (reference sequence). DNA of the CDR3: TGTGCCAGCAGCCTTGGGGAGGGCAAGTACTTC. Translated: CASSLGEGKYF.

On this clone: This same CDR3 is encoded by further DNA sequences in the sample. The chain uses TRBV5-4 and TRBJ1-4; D call uncertain. CDR3 length equals 12 residues. Trimming removed 0 bases from V and 7 bases from J, with 4 bases in between. Germline assignment: CDR1 SGHNT and CDR2 YYREEE (reference sequence). In DNA, the CDR3 is TGTGCCAGCAGCTTGGGTAGTGAAAAACTGTTTTTT. Translating gives CASSLGSEKLFF.

V gene TRBV10-3 combines with J gene TRBJ1-1, with a possible D match to TRBD1 (6 bases). Germline-derived CDR1 and CDR2 are ENHRY and SYGVKD. This CDR3 comprises 15 residues. The ends were cut back, 0 bases at V and 3 bases at J, with 11 bases in the middle. The CDR3 nucleotides read TGTGCCATCAGTGAGTCTTCACAGGGCTACACTGAAGCTTTCTTT. This sequence encodes CAISESSQGYTEAFF.